Sequencing of this T cell receptor beta chain was carried out in a study of blood T cell repertoires in COVID-19. The CDR3 extends over 17 amino acids. CDR1 and CDR2 from the germline V gene are SNHLY and FYNNEI. V was shortened by 5 bases and J by 0 bases, with 19 bases between the two germline ends. Clinical histories supplied by participants themselves formed the basis of cohort assignment. A case of COVID-19 had been met by exposed participants within 2 weeks before study entry. Produced via immunoSEQ multiplex PCR; TCRdb's table is partial and in-frame only. This table holds approximately 400,000 clones, 90% to 95% found once.

The TCR sequence derives from a woman in her forties who had been exposed to COVID-19. Sequencing was done on a sample of PBMCs or T cells enriched from blood (not recorded which). The chain uses TRBV2 and TRBJ1-2; D gene uncertain. CDR3 amino acids: CASSPGTTGNPNYGYTF. In DNA form, the CDR3 reads TGTGCCAGCAGTCCGGGTACTACGGGGAACCCTAACTATGGCTACACCTTC.